The rows below give T cell receptor beta chains drawn from one sample of a study of blood T cell repertoires in COVID-19. The method was immunoSEQ multiplex PCR; TCRdb's version includes in-frame clones alone and lacks a portion of them. The data contain some 230,000 clones, approximately 85% of them singletons. Sequenced sample: peripheral blood. These receptors were obtained from a man in his forties with acute or convalescent COVID-19. The CDR3 runs from the conserved cysteine through the conserved F or W. D genes are given only for firm matches. Clone size is shown for a subset of rows, as once, few, many or a class of expanded clone.

V gene,J gene,clone size,D gene,CDR3 DNA,CDR3 protein
TRBV3-1/TRBV3-2,TRBJ1-2,-,-,TGTGCCAGCAGCCCTGGGGGTAGTCGGAAAATGACGGGACTCCATGGCTACACCTTC,CASSPGGSRKMTGLHGYTF
TRBV7-4,TRBJ1-3,once,-,TGTGCCAGCAGCCCCAAACAGTCCGGCGACGGCTCTGGAAACACCATATATTTT,CASSPKQSGDGSGNTIYF
TRBV9,TRBJ1-6,-,-,TGTGCCAGCAGCTCAGAAGGGGGTGTTTCACCCCTCCACTTT,CASSSEGGVSPLHF
TRBV30,TRBJ1-2,-,-,TGTGCCTGGAGCCCAGGGTCGCGGGGCTACACCTTC,CAWSPGSRGYTF
TRBV19,TRBJ2-2,once,-,TGTGCCAGTAGTACTGTCGAGACAGTAAGAGCCGGGGAGCTGTTTTTT,CASSTVETVRAGELFF
TRBV5-1,TRBJ2-1,-,TRBD2,TGCGCCAGCAGCTCGACTAGCGGGGGAAACCACAATGAGCAGTTCTTC,CASSSTSGGNHNEQFF
TRBV5-1,TRBJ2-3,once,TRBD2,TGCGCCAGCAGCTCTACGGGGGGGCGAACAGATACGCAGTATTTT,CASSSTGGRTDTQYF
TRBV28,TRBJ1-2,-,-,TGTGCCAGCAAGCGACCCGGGGGCTACACCTTC,CASKRPGGYTF
TRBV11-2,TRBJ1-1,-,-,TGTGCCAGCAGCTTAGTCAGGGATAACACTGAAGCTTTCTTT,CASSLVRDNTEAFF
TRBV3-1/TRBV3-2,TRBJ2-3,-,-,TGTGCCAGCAGCCACGAACTATGGGACTCCTGGTGGGGCACAGATACGCAGTATTTT,CASSHELWDSWWGTDTQYF
TRBV5-1,TRBJ1-1,-,TRBD1,TGCGCCAGCAGCTTGGACAGGGGAAGGAACACTGAAGCTTTCTTT,CASSLDRGRNTEAFF
TRBV5-4,TRBJ1-1,few,TRBD1,TGTGCCAGCAGCGCGGCGGACAGGTTGGGGATGAACACTGAAGCTTTCTTT,CASSAADRLGMNTEAFF
TRBV11-2,TRBJ2-3,once,TRBD2,TGTGCCACAACGCTAGCGGGGGGAAGAGATACGCAGTATTTT,CATTLAGGRDTQYF
TRBV29-1,TRBJ1-5,-,-,TGCAGCGTTGAAACGGGGGGGGATCAGCCCCAGCATTTT,CSVETGGDQPQHF
TRBV15,TRBJ1-4,once,TRBD1,TGTGCCACCAGCAGAGGATCAGGGGGCCGATCTAATGAAAAACTGTTTTTT,CATSRGSGGRSNEKLFF
TRBV6-1,TRBJ1-2,once,TRBD1,TGTGCCAGCAGTGACACAGGGGGAGCTAACTATGGCTACACCTTC,CASSDTGGANYGYTF
TRBV30,TRBJ1-1,-,-,TGTGCCTGGAGTGACCTCTTTGGCCTTGAAGCTTTCTTT,CAWSDLFGLEAFF
TRBV7-9,TRBJ1-1,-,-,TGTGCCAGCAGCCCCGGGGGAGGGACTGAAGCTTTCTTT,CASSPGGGTEAFF
TRBV19,TRBJ2-7,-,-,TGTGCCAGTAGTCCCCGGGGGAACATCTACGAGCAGTACTTC,CASSPRGNIYEQYF
TRBV29-1,TRBJ1-1,-,TRBD1,TGCAGCGTCGAAGGCGGGACAGGGAAGTACACTGAAGCTTTCTTT,CSVEGGTGKYTEAFF
TRBV9,TRBJ1-2,-,TRBD1,TGTGCCAGCAGCGTAGTAGGGACAGGGGGGCATAGCTATGGCTACACCTTC,CASSVVGTGGHSYGYTF
TRBV29-1,TRBJ1-2,few,-,TGCAGCGGTGGGGGCCGGGACAAGAGGAAGGGCTACACCTTC,CSGGGRDKRKGYTF
TRBV6-5,TRBJ1-2,once,TRBD1,TGTGCCAGCAGTTACCGGGGACAGGGGGCTAACTATGGCTACACCTTC,CASSYRGQGANYGYTF